This TCR beta chain stems from a study of graft-versus-host responses after intestinal transplantation. Study details: Recipients were all induced with anti-thymocyte globulin, then given tacrolimus and steroids for 3 to 4 years.

This CDR3 region has 16 residues. CDR1 and CDR2 (germline): MNHEY, SMNVEV (reference sequence). Trimming left V 2 bases short and J 3 bases short, with 16 bases between. The data were produced by immunoSEQ multiplex PCR, yet TCRdb's version contains in-frame clones alone and is incomplete. This table holds 30,000 to 45,000 clones, over 90% found once. Study results and caveats: Detection of GvH clones occurred in recipient marrow, and some had their first appearance in ileum or blood. Early HvG declines after transplant were associated with peak circulating GvH clone levels. High graft-versus-host to host-versus-graft clonal ratios were seen in allografts of patients with graft-donor T cell macrochimerism.

Of note for this clone: The antigen remains unidentified.

This chain connects TRBV27 to TRBJ2-5, with D perhaps TRBD1 (6 bases). The material sequenced was unstimulated CD8+ T cells sorted from spleen or lymph node cells, taken before transplant. This sequence originates from a human donor who was the organ donor for an intestinal transplant. The CDR3 spells CASSLRLSRGEETQYF. The DNA of the CDR3 is TGTGCCAGCAGTTTAAGGTTAAGCAGGGGCGAAGAGACCCAGTACTTC.